The TCR beta chain described here comes from a study of blood T cells in healthy people across ages. For the second PCR, which ran for 7 to 11 cycles, a sample-barcoded 5' primer and a J-beta primer mix were used. TCRdb processed the 5' RACE reads anew with MiXCR; each CDR3 protein has one entry. The data contain nearly 800,000 distinct CDR3 sequences, more than 50% of them seen just once; the ten biggest clones take up more than 25%. CDR3 length: 11 amino acids. Trimming left V 6 bases short and J 9 bases short, with 9 bases between. Per the germline V gene, CDR1 is SGHVS and CDR2 is FQNEAQ. This chain joins TRBV7-8 and TRBJ2-1; D is ambiguous. The receptor was derived from a man aged 40-49 years in good health. Material: blood. The chain's CDR3 is CASRIDTEQFF. Here the CDR3 DNA reads TGTGCCAGCAGAATAGACACTGAGCAGTTCTTC.